This T cell receptor (beta chain) was captured in a study of shared clonotypes between healthy human individuals. The method was immunoSEQ multiplex PCR; TCRdb's version includes in-frame clones alone and lacks a portion of them. The sample lists around 2,000,000 clones, about 95% occurring once. It was CD45RO-negative cells, positively selected for CCR7, that made up naive CD8 cells, with terminally differentiated effector memory CD45RA+ cells excluded. Germline lookup yields CDR1 MNHNS and CDR2 SASEGT. The CDR3 totals 13 residues. With V trimmed by 8 bases and J by 7 bases, 2 bases remained unmatched.

Sequenced sample: naive CD8+ T cells sorted from blood. The clonotype was recovered from a man younger than 35 in good health. The J gene is TRBJ2-1, the V gene TRBV6-1; 13 bases map to TRBD2. The CDR3: CASEGLAGNEQFF. In DNA form, the CDR3 reads TGTGCCAGCGAGGGACTAGCGGGGAATGAGCAGTTCTTC.